One and the same sample provided the 4 T cell receptor beta chains below, sequenced in a study of blood T cell repertoires in COVID-19. Profiling relied on immunoSEQ multiplex PCR, and the TCRdb table lists in-frame clones only, not all of them. The sample lists about 21,000 clones; 83% were seen once. The sample comprised peripheral blood. The receptor set was obtained from a human donor in a cohort sampled during active COVID-19.

The chain recombines TRBV5-4 with TRBJ1-4; 7 bases line up with TRBD1. From germline, CDR1 is SGHNT and CDR2 YYREEE (reference sequence). V lost 0 bases, J lost 8 bases, and 4 bases stayed unmatched. The CDR3 has 14 residues. The CDR3, as DNA: TGTGCCAGCAGCTTGGAGGGGGCTTGGGAAAAACTGTTTTTT. Protein: CASSLEGAWEKLFF.

This chain uses TRBV5-1 with TRBJ2-1; 7 bases map to TRBD2. Germline V gene sequence: CDR1 SGHRS, CDR2 YFSETQ. V gave up 5 bases and J gave up 0 bases; unmatched junction bases: 5. This CDR3 region has 15 residues. The CDR3 DNA is TGCGCCAGCAGTTCCAGCGGGGCCTCCTACAATGAGCAGTTCTTC. Protein: CASSSSGASYNEQFF.

This rearrangement joins TRBV7-2 to TRBJ1-6; D call uncertain. Germline values: CDR1 SGHTA, CDR2 FQGNSA. CDR3 length: 12 amino acids. Trimming left V 7 bases short and J 8 bases short, with 9 bases between. The CDR3 bases are TGTGCCAGCACTATGATAGATTCACCCCTCCACTTT. Amino acids: CASTMIDSPLHF.

In its sample, this clone was seen once. The chain recombines TRBV15 with TRBJ1-4, with 8 bases lining up with TRBD1. J gave up 9 bases and V 5 bases, and 11 bases lay outside the gene matches. The CDR3 is made up of 15 amino acids. The germline V gene has CDR1 LNHNV and CDR2 YYDKDF (reference sequence). CDR3 DNA: TGTGCCACCAGCCTAGCCGCGGACAGGGTAAAAAAACTGTTTTTT. Translated, it gives CATSLAADRVKKLFF. Full variable domain (outside the CDR3, taken from reference TRBV15 and TRBJ1-4): DAMVIQNPRYQVTQFGKPVTLSCSQTLNHNVMYWYQQKSSQAPKLLFHYYDKDFNNEADTPDNFQSRRPNTSFCFLDIRSPGLGDTAMYLCATSLAADRVKKLFFGSGTQLSVL.